The 29 T cell receptor beta chains reported below all come from one sample, sequenced in a study of PD-1 blockade in classical Hodgkin lymphoma. The repertoire was sequenced with immunoSEQ multiplex PCR; TCRdb's copy has only in-frame clones and lacks some. The data contain 66,000 or so clones, 71% of them singletons. In every patient, relapse followed autologous stem cell transplantation, while exposure to brentuximab vedotin differed. Here the sequenced sample was peripheral blood mononuclear cells (PBMCs), taken before the second cycle of nivolumab. The receptor source for this set is a human donor with classical Hodgkin lymphoma.

The V gene is TRBV5-5, the J gene TRBJ1-5; D ambiguous. The CDR3 length is 14 residues. Germline V gene lookup returns CDR1 SGHKS and CDR2 YYEKEE (reference sequence). Trimming took off 0 bases at V and 7 bases at J, with 11 bases between the two ends. The CDR3 nucleotides read TGTGCCAGCAGCTTGGAAGATTGGGTGCAGCCCCAGCATTTT. It yields the protein CASSLEDWVQPQHF.

This chain joins TRBV4-1 and TRBJ1-2, with no clear D. This CDR3 comprises 12 residues. Germline V lookup: CDR1 MGHRA, CDR2 YSYEKL. Trimming cost V 3 bases and J 8 bases, with 10 bases left between them. The CDR3 bases are TGCGCCAGCAGCCACGAGACGAGCGGCTACACCTTC. Its protein product is CASSHETSGYTF.

The CDR3 DNA sequence: TGTGCCAGCAGCTATACCGGGACAGGGATACGTGGCTACACCTTC. Translated, it gives CASSYTGTGIRGYTF. This chain connects TRBV6-6 to TRBJ1-2, with TRBD1 identical over 9 bases. From germline, CDR1 is MNHNY and CDR2 SVGAGI (reference sequence). With V trimmed by 6 bases and J by 7 bases, 12 bases remained unmatched. CDR3 size: 15 residues.

This clone turned up a few times. The gene calls are TRBV6-5 and TRBJ2-6; D ambiguous. CDR1 and CDR2 from the germline V gene are MNHEY and SVGAGI. Between the trimmed V and J ends, which lost 0 bases and 3 bases, there was a span of 0 bases. The CDR3 runs 13 residues. This CDR3 reads CASSYSGANVLTF. As DNA, the CDR3 is TGTGCCAGCAGTTACTCTGGGGCCAACGTCCTGACTTTC.

The chain combines TRBV5-8 with TRBJ1-1; no clear D. The CDR3 spans 13 residues. Between the trimmed V and J ends, which lost 1 base and 4 bases, there was a span of 8 bases. Germline CDR1 SGHTS, CDR2 YDEGEE. The CDR3 nucleotides are TGTGCCAGCAGCTTGACAGTTCGCACTGAAGCTTTCTTT. This gives the protein CASSLTVRTEAFF.

The rearrangement joins TRBV5-5 to TRBJ2-5; D unresolved. Germline lookup yields CDR1 SGHKS and CDR2 YYEKEE (reference sequence). Trimming pared 0 bases from V and 2 bases from J, leaving 8 bases between. The CDR3 runs 14 residues. The CDR3 sequence is CASSLVRVQETQYF. CDR3 nucleotide sequence: TGTGCCAGCAGCTTGGTACGGGTACAAGAGACCCAGTACTTC.

The V call is TRBV2, the J call TRBJ2-7; D is unresolved. The germline V gene has CDR1 SNHLY and CDR2 FYNNEI. The CDR3 extends over 11 amino acids. V shed 6 bases and J shed 6 bases, with 9 bases lying between them. The CDR3 coding sequence is TGTGCCAGCAGCCCGCTCCTCGAGCAGTACTTC. This sequence encodes CASSPLLEQYF.

The chain joins TRBV5-1 to TRBJ2-1, with TRBD2 identical over 7 bases. The length of the CDR3 is 13 residues. After removal of 3 bases from V and 7 bases from J, the junction contained 4 bases not matched to a gene. Germline lookup yields CDR1 SGHRS and CDR2 YFSETQ. The CDR3 nucleotides are TGCGCCAGCAGCTGGGGGGGTACGAATGAGCAGTTCTTC. It codes for CASSWGGTNEQFF.

The CDR3 here is CSVPRRGANYGYTF. In DNA form, the CDR3 reads TGCAGCGTTCCTCGGAGGGGAGCTAACTATGGCTACACCTTC. The rearrangement uses TRBV29-1 and TRBJ1-2, with a possible D match to TRBD1 (5 bases). CDR3 length equals 14 residues. CDR1 SQVTM and CDR2 ANQGSEA come from the germline V gene. The V end was cut by 5 bases, the J end by 0 bases, with 13 bases between.

The V call is TRBV5-4, the J call TRBJ2-3; D unresolved. Germline V lookup: CDR1 SGHNT, CDR2 YYREEE (reference sequence). V lost 3 bases to trimming and J lost 0 bases, with 8 bases between them. The CDR3 is 14 amino acids. The CDR3 DNA follows: TGTGCCAGCAGCTCCGTCTGGAGCACAGATACGCAGTATTTT. Encoded protein: CASSSVWSTDTQYF.

The chain uses TRBV7-8 and TRBJ1-6; D possibly corresponds to TRBD1 (5 bases). The CDR3 has 16 residues. Germline CDR1 SGHVS, CDR2 FQNEAQ. Trimming took 4 bases from V and 7 from J, leaving 17 bases between them. The CDR3 sequence is CASSYYGTLRNSPLHF. In DNA form, the CDR3 reads TGTGCCAGCAGCTATTACGGGACCCTTAGAAATTCACCCCTCCACTTT.

This clone was recorded a few times. The chain recombines TRBV19 with TRBJ1-1; D gene uncertain. V lost 3 bases and J 9 bases, leaving 14 bases between the germline ends. From germline, CDR1 is LNHDA and CDR2 SQIVND (reference sequence). The CDR3 loop spans 13 amino acids. The CDR3 here is CASSIRGNQKAFF. Here the CDR3 DNA reads TGTGCCAGTAGTATTAGAGGCAACCAGAAAGCTTTCTTT.

The chain has TRBV19 and TRBJ2-7, with TRBD2 identical over 7 bases. The CDR3 has 15 amino acids. CDR1 and CDR2 from the germline V gene are LNHDA and SQIVND (reference sequence). After removal of 3 bases from V and 3 bases from J, the junction contained 8 bases not matched to a gene. The CDR3: CASSIGTGGSYEQYF. The CDR3 DNA sequence: TGTGCCAGTAGTATCGGGACGGGGGGTAGCTACGAGCAGTACTTC.

This chain connects TRBV14 to TRBJ2-7; possibly TRBD2 for D (5 bases). The CDR3 covers 16 residues. Trimming took off 1 base at V and 6 bases at J, with 19 bases between the two ends. CDR1 and CDR2 from the germline V gene are SGHDN and FVKESK. CDR3 amino acids: CASSQVPTSGRSEQYF. The CDR3 coding sequence is TGTGCCAGCAGCCAAGTTCCCACTAGTGGAAGGTCCGAGCAGTACTTC.

The chain couples TRBV25-1 to TRBJ2-7, with 9 bases that match TRBD1. V dropped 5 bases and J dropped 2; count of bases not matched to a gene: 4. The CDR3 covers 14 residues. CDR1 and CDR2 (germline): MGHDK, SYGVNS. The CDR3 reads CASSSGTGTYEQYF. The CDR3 DNA reads TGTGCCAGCAGTTCCGGGACAGGGACCTACGAGCAGTACTTC.

This chain connects TRBV11-1 to TRBJ1-1; D unclear. Germline V gene data show CDR1 as SGHAT and CDR2 as FQDESV (reference sequence). The CDR3 sequence is 16 residues long. V was clipped by 4 bases and J by 5 bases, with 20 bases between them. The CDR3 nucleotides are TGTGCCAGCAGCTACCCTATTGAAGGTGGAATTACTGAAGCTTTCTTT. It is translated as CASSYPIEGGITEAFF.

The rearrangement uses TRBV6-5 and TRBJ1-1; TRBD1 agrees at 7 bases. The V gene's germline CDR1 is MNHEY and CDR2 SVGAGI. The CDR3 totals 14 residues. V gave up 0 bases and J gave up 10 bases; unmatched junction bases: 8. CDR3: CASSYSRQGGRAFF. CDR3 nucleotide sequence: TGTGCCAGCAGTTACTCGAGGCAGGGGGGGAGAGCTTTCTTT.

The chain recombines TRBV18 with TRBJ1-6; no reliable D call. The CDR3 spans 14 residues. The germline V gene encodes CDR1 KGHSH and CDR2 LQKENI. V lost 6 bases and J 9 bases, leaving 15 bases between the germline ends. CDR3 sequence reads: CASSDSLRGSPLHF. The CDR3 coding sequence is TGTGCCAGCTCCGACTCCCTAAGAGGTTCACCCCTCCACTTT.

This clone appeared once. The gene calls are TRBV9 and TRBJ1-4, with a weak D call TRBD1 (5 bases). Germline assignment: CDR1 SGDLS and CDR2 YYNGEE. This CDR3 has 14 amino acids. V shed 4 bases and J shed 6 bases, with 13 bases lying between them. This CDR3 is CASSMGLGDEKLFF. The CDR3 DNA follows: TGTGCCAGCAGCATGGGACTCGGGGATGAAAAACTGTTTTTT.

This clone was picked up one time. The chain has TRBV6-6 and TRBJ2-7; TRBD2 matches at 7 bases. Germline V gene sequence: CDR1 MNHNY, CDR2 SVGAGI (reference sequence). The CDR3 runs 14 residues. V lost 6 bases and J lost 2; bases outside the gene matches: 7. CDR3 in amino acids: CASSHRGVAYEQYF. As DNA, the CDR3 is TGTGCCAGCAGCCACCGGGGGGTCGCCTACGAGCAGTACTTC.

This clone appeared a few times. The rearrangement links TRBV7-6 to TRBJ2-5; 7 positions agree with TRBD1. Unmatched junction bases numbered 18, after V lost 6 bases and J lost 2 bases. There are 18 residues in the CDR3. Germline CDR1 SGHVS, CDR2 FNYEAQ. CDR3 sequence reads: CASSHGILKGQRQETQYF. CDR3 coding DNA: TGTGCCAGCAGTCACGGAATATTAAAGGGACAGAGGCAAGAGACCCAGTACTTC.

This clone was counted a few times. The gene calls are TRBV30 and TRBJ1-5; D unclear. Trimming shortened V by 0 bases and J by 4 bases, and 7 bases separated the two germline ends. CDR1 is GTSNPN, CDR2 SVGIG, per germline (reference sequence). The CDR3 has 13 residues. The CDR3 DNA reads as TGTGCCTGGAGTGTCACAGTAAATCAGCCCCAGCATTTT. The encoded protein is CAWSVTVNQPQHF. The whole variable domain, filled in from reference TRBV30 and TRBJ1-5, reads SQTIHQWPATLVQPVGSPLSLECTVEGTSNPNLYWYRQAAGRGLQLLFYSVGIGQISSEVPQNLSASRPQDRQFILSSKKLLLSDSGFYLCAWSVTVNQPQHFGDGTRLSIL.

The gene calls are TRBV28 and TRBJ1-2; TRBD1 might be the D (6 bases). The CDR3 sequence is 14 residues long. Trimming shortened V by 6 bases and J by 1 base, and 12 bases separated the two germline ends. Per germline, CDR1 MDHEN and CDR2 SYDVKM. As DNA, the CDR3 is TGTGCCAGCAGCTATACAGGGTTTAACTATGGCTACACCTTC. Its translation: CASSYTGFNYGYTF.

The chain carries TRBV5-1 and TRBJ1-5; 8 nucleotides align to TRBD1. V gave up 5 bases and J gave up 6 bases; unmatched junction bases: 7. The CDR3 spans 14 residues. In germline, CDR1 is SGHRS, CDR2 YFSETQ. CDR3 loop: CASSLQGGIQPQHF. CDR3 nucleotide sequence: TGCGCCAGCAGTCTACAGGGGGGAATTCAGCCCCAGCATTTT.

CDR3 nucleotides: TGTGCCAGCAGTTTCGGACAGGGGGCAAGTTGGGCCGGGGAGCTGTTTTTT. It specifies CASSFGQGASWAGELFF. The rearrangement uses TRBV27 and TRBJ2-2, with 11 bases that match TRBD1. J was trimmed by 6 bases and V by 3 bases; bases with no gene match: 9. Germline assignment: CDR1 MNHEY and CDR2 SMNVEV (reference sequence). The CDR3 is made up of 17 amino acids.

V usage is TRBV10-3 and J usage is TRBJ2-1, with 9 positions matching TRBD2. The CDR3 runs 16 residues. Unmatched junction bases numbered 6, after V lost 3 bases and J lost 3 bases. Germline V gene lookup returns CDR1 ENHRY and CDR2 SYGVKD. The CDR3: CAISDPTSGLYNEQFF. As DNA, the CDR3 is TGTGCCATCAGTGACCCGACTAGCGGACTCTACAATGAGCAGTTCTTC.

The sample holds one count of this clone. A much larger clonotype is one base distant, so this may be a read error. Other nucleotide sequences from this sample produce the same CDR3. The chain is built from TRBV28 and TRBJ2-7; D may be TRBD1 or TRBD2 (5 bases each). CDR1 and CDR2 (germline): MDHEN, SYDVKM. The CDR3 has 12 residues. CDR3 coding DNA: TGTGCCAGCACCCCAGGGACCTATGAGCAGTACTTC. As protein: CASTPGTYEQYF. The full variable domain, rest sourced from reference TRBV28 and TRBJ2-7, is DVKVTQSSRYLVKRTGEKVFLECVQDMDHENMFWYRQDPGLGLRLIYFSYDVKMKEKGDIPEGYSVSREKKERFSLILESASTNQTSMYLCASTPGTYEQYFGPGTRLTVT.

This clone appeared a few times. The rearrangement links TRBV19 to TRBJ1-1, with 7 bases identical to TRBD1. This CDR3 is built from 16 residues. Looked up from germline, CDR1 is LNHDA and CDR2 is SQIVND (reference sequence). V shed 7 bases and J 0 bases; nucleotides not matched to a gene: 11. CDR3: CASTPFRDSLNTEAFF. The DNA for the CDR3 is TGTGCCAGTACCCCCTTCCGGGACAGCTTGAACACTGAAGCTTTCTTT.

The rearrangement joins TRBV6-6 to TRBJ2-2; TRBD2 matches at 12 bases. Germline CDR1 is MNHNY and CDR2 is SVGAGI (reference sequence). With 6 bases clipped from V and 4 bases from J, the junction kept 3 bases outside the gene matches. CDR3 length: 15 amino acids. CDR3: CASSRLAGATGELFF. CDR3 nucleotide sequence: TGTGCCAGCAGCCGACTAGCGGGGGCCACCGGGGAGCTGTTTTTT.